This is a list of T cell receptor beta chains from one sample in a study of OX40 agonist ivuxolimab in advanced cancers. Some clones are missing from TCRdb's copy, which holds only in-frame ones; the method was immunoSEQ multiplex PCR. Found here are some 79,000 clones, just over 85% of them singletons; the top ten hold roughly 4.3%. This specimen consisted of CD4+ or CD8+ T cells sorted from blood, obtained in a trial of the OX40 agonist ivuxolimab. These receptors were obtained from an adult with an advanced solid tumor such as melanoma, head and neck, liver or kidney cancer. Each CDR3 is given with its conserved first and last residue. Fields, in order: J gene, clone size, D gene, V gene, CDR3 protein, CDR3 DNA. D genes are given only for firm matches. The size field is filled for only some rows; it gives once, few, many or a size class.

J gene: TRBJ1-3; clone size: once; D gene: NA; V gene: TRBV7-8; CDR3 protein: CASSLGLFSGNTIYF; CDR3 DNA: TGTGCCAGCAGCTTAGGTTTATTCTCCGGAAACACCATATATTTT
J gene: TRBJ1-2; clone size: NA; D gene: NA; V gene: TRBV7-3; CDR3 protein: CASSLNQGGYGYTF; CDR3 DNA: TGTGCCAGCAGCTTAAATCAGGGAGGCTATGGCTACACCTTC
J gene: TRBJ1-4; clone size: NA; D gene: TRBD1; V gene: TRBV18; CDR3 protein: CASSPTGGGEKLFF; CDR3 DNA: TGTGCCAGCTCACCAACAGGGGGAGGAGAAAAACTGTTTTTT
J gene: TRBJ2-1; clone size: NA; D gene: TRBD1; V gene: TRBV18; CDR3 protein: CASSQGQGKLTGEQFF; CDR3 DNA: TGTGCCAGCTCACAAGGACAGGGAAAGTTAACCGGTGAGCAGTTCTTC
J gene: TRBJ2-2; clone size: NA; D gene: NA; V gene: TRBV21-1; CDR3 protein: CASSNPTGGEGGELFF; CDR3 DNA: TGTGCCAGCAGCAACCCGACGGGGGGCGAGGGCGGGGAGCTGTTTTTT
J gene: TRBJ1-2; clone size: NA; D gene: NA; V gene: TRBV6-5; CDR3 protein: CASSEGITYYGYTF; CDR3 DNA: TGTGCCAGCAGTGAAGGGATAACCTACTATGGCTACACCTTC
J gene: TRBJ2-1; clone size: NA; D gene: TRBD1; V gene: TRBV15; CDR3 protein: CATEGQGAYNEQFF; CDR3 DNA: TGTGCCACCGAGGGACAGGGGGCTTACAATGAGCAGTTCTTC
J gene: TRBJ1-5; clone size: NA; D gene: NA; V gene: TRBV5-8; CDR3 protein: CASSILSQPQHF; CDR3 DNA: TGTGCCAGCAGCATACTTAGTCAGCCCCAGCATTTT
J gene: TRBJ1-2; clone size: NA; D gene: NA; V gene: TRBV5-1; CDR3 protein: CASSLVPGPNYGYTF; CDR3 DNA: TGCGCCAGCAGCTTGGTTCCAGGGCCTAACTATGGCTACACCTTC
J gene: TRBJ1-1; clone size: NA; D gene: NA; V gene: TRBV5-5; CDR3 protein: CASTAGGARTEAFF; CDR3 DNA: TGTGCCAGCACCGCGGGGGGGGCCAGAACTGAAGCTTTCTTT
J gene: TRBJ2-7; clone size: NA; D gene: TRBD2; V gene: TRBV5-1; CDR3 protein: CASREVAGGTYEQYF; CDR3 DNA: TGCGCCAGCAGGGAGGTGGCGGGAGGTACCTACGAGCAGTACTTC
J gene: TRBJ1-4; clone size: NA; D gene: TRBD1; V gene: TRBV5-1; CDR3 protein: CASSLGTGPGYTNEKLFF; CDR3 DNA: TGCGCCAGCAGCTTGGGGACAGGGCCAGGCTATACTAATGAAAAACTGTTTTTT
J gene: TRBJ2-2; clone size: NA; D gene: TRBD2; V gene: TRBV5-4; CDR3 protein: CASSFSGGRMGGELFF; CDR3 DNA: TGTGCCAGCAGCTTTAGCGGGGGGAGAATGGGCGGGGAGCTGTTTTTT
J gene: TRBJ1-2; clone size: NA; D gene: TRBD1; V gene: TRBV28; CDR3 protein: CASSSIRSDDREGSGYGYTF; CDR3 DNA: TGTGCCAGCAGTTCCATACGCAGCGACGACAGGGAAGGGAGTGGCTATGGCTACACCTTC
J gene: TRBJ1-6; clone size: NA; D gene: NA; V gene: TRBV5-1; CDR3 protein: CASSSQGTRNSPLHF; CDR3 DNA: TGCGCCAGCAGCAGTCAGGGGACGAGGAATTCACCCCTCCACTTT
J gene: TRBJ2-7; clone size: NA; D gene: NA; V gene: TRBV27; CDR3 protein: CATGNQPNTLGEQYF; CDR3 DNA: TGTGCCACCGGCAATCAACCTAACACACTGGGCGAGCAGTACTTC
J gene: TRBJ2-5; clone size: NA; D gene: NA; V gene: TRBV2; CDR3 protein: CASSEGRQIETQYF; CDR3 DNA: TGTGCCAGCAGTGAAGGTAGACAGATAGAGACCCAGTACTTC
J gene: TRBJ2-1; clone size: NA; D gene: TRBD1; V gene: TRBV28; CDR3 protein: CATETGGRQFF; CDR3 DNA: TGTGCCACCGAGACAGGGGGCAGGCAGTTCTTC
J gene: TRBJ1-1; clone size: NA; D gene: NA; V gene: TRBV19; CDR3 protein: CASGALGTEAFF; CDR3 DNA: TGTGCCAGCGGCGCGTTGGGCACTGAAGCTTTCTTT
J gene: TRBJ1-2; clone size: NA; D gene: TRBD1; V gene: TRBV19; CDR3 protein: CASSIGDSYGYTF; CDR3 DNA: TGTGCCAGTAGTATAGGGGACAGTTATGGCTACACCTTC
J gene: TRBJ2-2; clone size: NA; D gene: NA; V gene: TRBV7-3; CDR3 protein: CASSLMANTGELFF; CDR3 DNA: TGTGCCAGCAGCTTAATGGCGAACACCGGGGAGCTGTTTTTT
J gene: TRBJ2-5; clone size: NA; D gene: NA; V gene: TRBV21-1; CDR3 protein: CASSRKNKKETQYF; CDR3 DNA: TGTGCCAGCAGCCGAAAGAACAAAAAAGAGACCCAGTACTTC
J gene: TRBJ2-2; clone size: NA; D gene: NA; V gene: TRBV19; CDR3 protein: CASSISVRNTGELFF; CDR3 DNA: TGTGCCAGTAGTATTTCTGTCAGGAACACCGGGGAGCTGTTTTTT
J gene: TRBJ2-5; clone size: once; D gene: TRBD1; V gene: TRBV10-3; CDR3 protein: CAISEGPGQRAETQYF; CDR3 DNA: TGTGCCATCAGTGAGGGCCCGGGACAGAGGGCAGAGACCCAGTACTTC
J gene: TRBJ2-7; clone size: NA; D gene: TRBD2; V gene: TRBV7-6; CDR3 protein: CASSSGLSGGTYEQYF; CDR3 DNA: TGTGCCAGCAGCTCAGGCCTTAGCGGGGGGACCTACGAGCAGTACTTC
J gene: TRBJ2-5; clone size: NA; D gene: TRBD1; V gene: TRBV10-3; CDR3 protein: CAISEAGQGVKETQYF; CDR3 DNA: TGTGCCATCAGTGAGGCCGGACAGGGGGTCAAAGAGACCCAGTACTTC
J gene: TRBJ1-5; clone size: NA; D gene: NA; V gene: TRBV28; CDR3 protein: CASEAPQHF; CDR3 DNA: TGTGCCAGCGAAGCGCCCCAGCATTTT
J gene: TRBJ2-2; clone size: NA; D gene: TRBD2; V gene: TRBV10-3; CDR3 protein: CAIKYTSGRSGGELFF; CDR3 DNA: TGTGCCATCAAGTATACTAGCGGGAGATCCGGCGGGGAGCTGTTTTTT
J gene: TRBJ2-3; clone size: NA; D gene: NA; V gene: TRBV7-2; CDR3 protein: CASSFLHSTDTQYF; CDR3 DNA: TGTGCCAGCAGCTTTCTTCACAGCACAGATACGCAGTATTTT
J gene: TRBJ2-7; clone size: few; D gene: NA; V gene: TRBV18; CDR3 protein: CASSPPAGTYEQYF; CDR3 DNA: TGTGCCAGCTCACCACCGGCCGGTACCTACGAGCAGTACTTC
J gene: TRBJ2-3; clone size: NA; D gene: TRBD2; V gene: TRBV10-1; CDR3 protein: CASSGTGTSGSSTDTQYF; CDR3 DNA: TGCGCCAGCAGTGGCACCGGGACTAGCGGATCTAGCACAGATACGCAGTATTTT
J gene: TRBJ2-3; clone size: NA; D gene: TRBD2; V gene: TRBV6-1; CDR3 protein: CASSIREGGDTQYF; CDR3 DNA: TGTGCCAGCAGTATTCGGGAGGGGGGGGATACGCAGTATTTT
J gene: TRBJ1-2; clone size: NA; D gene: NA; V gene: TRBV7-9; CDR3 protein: CASSGGVYYGYTF; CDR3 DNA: TGTGCCAGCAGCGGAGGGGTCTACTATGGCTACACCTTC
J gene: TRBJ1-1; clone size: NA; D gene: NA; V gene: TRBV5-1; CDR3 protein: CASSPGAGMNTEAFF; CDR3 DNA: TGCGCCAGCAGCCCCGGGGCAGGGATGAACACTGAAGCTTTCTTT
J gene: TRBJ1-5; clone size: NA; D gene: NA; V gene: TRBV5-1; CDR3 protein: CASSLGGGENQPQHF; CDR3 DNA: TGCGCCAGCAGCTTGGGAGGGGGGGAAAATCAGCCCCAGCATTTT
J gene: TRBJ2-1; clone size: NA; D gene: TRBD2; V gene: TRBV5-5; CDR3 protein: CASSLALAGVNEQFF; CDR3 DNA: TGTGCCAGCAGCTTAGCACTAGCGGGAGTTAATGAGCAGTTCTTC
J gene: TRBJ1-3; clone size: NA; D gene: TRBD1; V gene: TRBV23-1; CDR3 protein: CASRGTGAGDGYTIYF; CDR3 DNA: TGCGCCAGCAGGGGGACAGGGGCTGGGGACGGGTACACCATATATTTT
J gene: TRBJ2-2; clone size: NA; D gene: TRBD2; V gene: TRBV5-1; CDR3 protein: CASSLGGGPTARELFF; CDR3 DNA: TGCGCCAGCAGCTTGGGGGGAGGGCCCACCGCCAGGGAGCTGTTTTTT
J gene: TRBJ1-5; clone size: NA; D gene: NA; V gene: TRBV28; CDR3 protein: CASSLRRNQPQHF; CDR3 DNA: TGTGCCAGCAGTTTACGACGCAATCAGCCCCAGCATTTT
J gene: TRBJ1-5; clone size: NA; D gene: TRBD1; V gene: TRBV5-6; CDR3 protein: CASSARTGGNQPQHF; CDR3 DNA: TGTGCCAGCAGCGCGAGGACAGGGGGCAATCAGCCCCAGCATTTT
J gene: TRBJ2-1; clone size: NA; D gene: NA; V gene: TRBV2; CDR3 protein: CASKPSAQSSYNEQFF; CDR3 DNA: TGTGCCAGCAAACCTAGCGCACAAAGCTCCTACAATGAGCAGTTCTTC
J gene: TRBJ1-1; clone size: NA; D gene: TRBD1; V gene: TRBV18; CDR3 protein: CASSQGQGWTEAFF; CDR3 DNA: TGTGCCAGCTCCCAGGGACAGGGTTGGACTGAAGCTTTCTTT
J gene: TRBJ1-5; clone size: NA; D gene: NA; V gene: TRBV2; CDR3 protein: CASSGGGGSQPQHF; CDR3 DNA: TGTGCCAGCAGTGGGGGCGGGGGTTCTCAGCCCCAGCATTTT
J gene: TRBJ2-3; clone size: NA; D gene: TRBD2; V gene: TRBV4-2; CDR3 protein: CASSQEPGLAGEGTDTQYF; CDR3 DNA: TGTGCCAGCAGCCAAGAACCGGGACTAGCGGGAGAGGGCACAGATACGCAGTATTTT
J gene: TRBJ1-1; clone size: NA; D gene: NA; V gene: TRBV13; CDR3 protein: CASSLARPNTEAFF; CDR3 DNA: TGTGCCAGCAGTCTAGCTCGTCCGAACACTGAAGCTTTCTTT
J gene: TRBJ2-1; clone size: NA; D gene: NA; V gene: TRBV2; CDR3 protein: CASGTFPGNEQFF; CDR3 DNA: TGTGCCAGCGGGACTTTCCCTGGGAATGAGCAGTTCTTC
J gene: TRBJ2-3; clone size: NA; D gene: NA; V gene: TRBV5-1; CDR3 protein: CASSLDTDTQYF; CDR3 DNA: TGCGCCAGCAGCTTGGATACAGATACGCAGTATTTT
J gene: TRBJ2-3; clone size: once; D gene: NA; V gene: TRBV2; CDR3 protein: CAGGKVVTDTQYF; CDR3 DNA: TGTGCCGGAGGGAAGGTCGTTACAGATACGCAGTATTTT
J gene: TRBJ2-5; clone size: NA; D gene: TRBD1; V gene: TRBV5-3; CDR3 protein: CARRGTGEETQYF; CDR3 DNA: TGTGCCAGAAGGGGGACAGGGGAAGAGACCCAGTACTTC
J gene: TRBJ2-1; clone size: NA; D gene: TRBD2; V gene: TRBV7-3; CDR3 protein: CASSPRLAGYNEQFF; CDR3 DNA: TGTGCCAGCAGCCCAAGACTAGCGGGGTACAATGAGCAGTTCTTC